The T cell receptor beta chain described here comes from a study of coeliac disease. About the research overall: Each coeliac patient was active, refractory type I, or diet-controlled.

CDR1 and CDR2 from the germline V gene are SGHRS and YFSETQ. V dropped 2 bases and J dropped 4; count of bases not matched to a gene: 11. The CDR3 covers 17 residues. Sequencing used immunoSEQ multiplex PCR; TCRdb keeps in-frame clones, though not all of them. This table holds several thousand clones, about 62% found once. Notes on the study in general: Lower clonality than controls marked TRB and TRG repertoires from active celiac intraepithelial and lamina propria samples.

As regards this clone: Its target is not known.

This rearrangement joins TRBV5-1 to TRBJ2-7; TRBD1 aligns across 11 bases. This receptor was taken from a man aged 55 to 69 with celiac disease on a gluten-free diet. What was sequenced was lymphocytes from the gut lamina propria. CDR3 sequence reads: CASSLIESGQGAYEQYF. DNA for the CDR3: TGCGCCAGCAGCTTAATAGAGTCTGGACAGGGGGCTTACGAGCAGTACTTC. Complete variable domain (other parts from reference TRBV5-1 and TRBJ2-7): KAGVTQTPRYLIKTRGQQVTLSCSPISGHRSVSWYQQTPGQGLQFLFEYFSETQRNKGNFPGRFSGRQFSNSRSEMNVSTLELGDSALYLCASSLIESGQGAYEQYFGPGTRLTVT.